These 23 T cell receptor beta chains were sequenced from one sample in a study of graft-versus-host responses after intestinal transplantation. This table comes from immunoSEQ multiplex PCR, and its TCRdb copy is limited to in-frame clones, with some not included. The data contain roughly 90,000 clones, about 87% of them singletons. What these receptors recognize is not known. The input for sequencing was unstimulated CD4+ T cells sorted from spleen or lymph node cells, taken before transplant. These receptor sequences come from a human donor who was the organ donor for an intestinal transplant.

The V call is TRBV11-1, the J call TRBJ2-7, with D perhaps matching TRBD2 (6 bases). V gave up 2 bases and J gave up 0 bases, with 8 bases separating them. CDR1 and CDR2 (germline): SGHAT, FQDESV (reference sequence). The CDR3 loop spans 14 amino acids. This chain's CDR3 is CASSLQRASYEQYF. For the CDR3, the DNA is TGTGCCAGCAGCTTACAGCGGGCCTCCTACGAGCAGTACTTC.

The rearrangement links TRBV7-3 to TRBJ1-1; perhaps TRBD1 as D (5 bases). Germline V gene lookup returns CDR1 SGHTA and CDR2 FQGTGA. V lost 6 bases and J lost 3, with 11 bases in between. This CDR3 spans 13 amino acids. CDR3 DNA sequence: TGTGCCAGCAGTGGCAGGGCGGACACTGAAGCTTTCTTT. This translates into CASSGRADTEAFF.

The CDR3 spells CASSFDSRGNRELFF. The CDR3, as DNA: TGTGCCAGCAGCTTCGACTCCAGGGGCAATCGGGAGCTGTTTTTT. This chain joins TRBV7-2 and TRBJ2-2; D is perhaps TRBD1 (6 bases). Germline CDR1 reads SGHTA; CDR2 reads FQGNSA. V was pared by 3 bases and J by 9 bases, with 17 bases between. CDR3 length equals 15 residues.

This chain links TRBV19 with TRBJ2-7; 7 nucleotides align to TRBD1. V lost 4 bases, J lost 3 bases, and 12 bases stayed unmatched. CDR3 size: 16 residues. Germline CDR1 LNHDA, CDR2 SQIVND (reference sequence). This CDR3 is CASSTLSGTAIYEQYF. For the CDR3, the DNA is TGTGCCAGTAGTACCCTATCCGGGACAGCAATCTACGAGCAGTACTTC.

The chain uses TRBV7-8 and TRBJ2-7, with D perhaps TRBD1 (6 bases). The V end was cut by 1 base, the J end by 3 bases, with 10 bases between. CDR3 size: 14 residues. The germline gives CDR1 SGHVS, CDR2 FQNEAQ. The CDR3 here is CASSLVRTDYEQYF. The CDR3 DNA sequence: TGTGCCAGCAGCTTAGTTCGGACAGACTACGAGCAGTACTTC.

This chain joins TRBV5-1 and TRBJ2-2; a weak D match, TRBD2 (5 bases). The CDR3 covers 16 residues. Germline CDR1 reads SGHRS; CDR2 reads YFSETQ. Trimming pared 4 bases from V and 5 bases from J, leaving 18 bases between. This chain's CDR3 is CASSPDRGISTGELFF. The CDR3 DNA is TGCGCCAGCAGCCCAGATCGGGGTATCTCGACCGGGGAGCTGTTTTTT.

The chain recombines TRBV12-2 with TRBJ1-5. TRBV12-2 is a known pseudogene. The CDR3 spans 17 residues. CDR3 sequence reads: CASRLVRGHYSNQPQHF. CDR3 in DNA: TGTGCAAGTCGCTTAGTCCGGGGTCACTATAGCAATCAGCCCCAGCATTTT.

Comment on this clone: A junction end diverges from the germline sequence, so it may reflect a read error. The rearrangement joins TRBV5-8 to TRBJ2-1; D is possibly TRBD2 (6 bases). The CDR3 has 14 residues. Germline V lookup: CDR1 SGHTS, CDR2 YDEGEE. CDR3 nucleotides: TGTGCCAGCAGCTGGGAAACTAGCTACACTGAGCAGTTCTTC. Protein product: CASSWETSYTEQFF.

The V call is TRBV7-3, the J call TRBJ2-7; TRBD2 aligns across 13 bases. There are 16 residues in the CDR3. The trim removed 4 bases at V and 9 bases at J, leaving 12 bases unmatched. CDR1 and CDR2 from the germline V gene are SGHTA and FQGTGA. DNA of the CDR3: TGTGCCAGCAGCTCCAAACGGACTAGCGGGGGAAAATTGCAGTACTTC. Its protein is CASSSKRTSGGKLQYF.

The rearrangement uses TRBV28 and TRBJ1-3; D unclear. V lost 10 bases, J lost 0 bases, and 10 bases lay in between. The CDR3 runs 13 residues. Germline loops: CDR1 MDHEN, CDR2 SYDVKM. The CDR3 DNA follows: TGTGCCACCGCGTTCATCTCTGGAAACACCATATATTTT. Encoded protein: CATAFISGNTIYF.

The V call is TRBV11-2, the J call TRBJ2-7; 7 bases agree with TRBD1. Germline CDR1 reads SGHAT; CDR2 reads FQNNGV. CDR3 length equals 13 residues. The J segment lost 2 bases and the V segment lost 5 bases, leaving 3 bases of the junction unmatched. CDR3 sequence reads: CASSPGQTYEQYF. The CDR3 DNA follows: TGTGCCAGCAGCCCGGGACAGACCTACGAGCAGTACTTC.

The J gene is TRBJ2-1, the V gene TRBV28; TRBD2 matches at 9 bases. Germline V gene data show CDR1 as MDHEN and CDR2 as SYDVKM. This CDR3 region has 16 residues. V gave up 4 bases and J gave up 6 bases; unmatched junction bases: 10. The CDR3 reads CASSSRGSGRFNEQFF. Written as DNA, the CDR3 is TGTGCCAGCAGTTCACGTGGTAGCGGGAGATTCAATGAGCAGTTCTTC.

The gene calls are TRBV7-3 and TRBJ2-5; D is unclear. V dropped 1 base and J dropped 3 bases, with 6 bases sitting between them. This CDR3 has 13 residues. Germline CDR1 is SGHTA and CDR2 is FQGTGA. The CDR3 DNA reads TGTGCCAGCAGCTTAAGTCGGGAAGAGACCCAGTACTTC. Its translation is CASSLSREETQYF.

The V gene is TRBV23-1, the J gene TRBJ2-2, with 7 positions matching TRBD2. TRBV23-1 qualifies as an ORF whose function is uncertain. The ends lost 1 base at V and 4 bases at J; junction bases unmatched: 12. The CDR3 sequence is 18 residues long. The CDR3 here is CASSQYPHVGRTTGELFF. The CDR3 nucleotides are TGCGCCAGCAGTCAATATCCCCATGTCGGGAGGACCACCGGGGAGCTGTTTTTT.

This chain links TRBV6-6 with TRBJ1-2; D may be TRBD1 (5 bases). The CDR3 is 14 residues long. Trimming took 7 bases from V and 8 from J, leaving 20 bases between them. Germline loops: CDR1 MNHNY, CDR2 SVGAGI (reference sequence). CDR3 in DNA: TGTGCCAGCACCACCTCGGGGGTCGGTGAAGGCTACACCTTC. Residues: CASTTSGVGEGYTF.

The chain joins TRBV7-6 to TRBJ2-1, with 13 nucleotides matching TRBD2. The germline CDR1 and CDR2 sequences are SGHVS and FNYEAQ. The CDR3 covers 16 residues. The trim removed 5 bases at V and 10 bases at J, leaving 11 bases unmatched. The CDR3 region is CASSPRLAGGLMEQFF. In DNA, the CDR3 is TGTGCCAGCAGCCCAAGACTAGCGGGGGGCCTTATGGAGCAGTTCTTC.

V usage is TRBV19 and J usage is TRBJ1-1; D ambiguous. The CDR3 runs to 15 residues. V gave up 5 bases and J gave up 2 bases, with 15 bases separating them. The germline gives CDR1 LNHDA, CDR2 SQIVND (reference sequence). CDR3 residues: CASSPRGAPNTEAFF. In DNA, the CDR3 is TGTGCCAGTAGTCCTCGAGGAGCTCCAAACACTGAAGCTTTCTTT.

This rearrangement joins TRBV5-1 to TRBJ2-1; TRBD1 agrees at 9 bases. V lost 3 bases and J lost 2; bases outside the gene matches: 3. Germline CDR1 is SGHRS and CDR2 is YFSETQ. The CDR3 has 15 residues. The CDR3 sequence is CASSSGTGPYNEQFF. CDR3 bases: TGCGCCAGCAGCTCCGGGACAGGGCCCTACAATGAGCAGTTCTTC.

The V call is TRBV9, the J call TRBJ2-3, with 13 bases lining up with TRBD2. CDR1 SGDLS and CDR2 YYNGEE come from the germline V gene. The CDR3 consists of 16 residues. Losses at the gene ends were 5 bases for V and 9 bases for J; bases not matched to a gene: 12. The CDR3 bases are TGTGCCAGCAGTTGGGCCGGGACTAGCGGGATCGAGACGCAGTATTTT. Translating it yields CASSWAGTSGIETQYF.

The genes are TRBV4-1 and TRBJ2-5; D perhaps matches TRBD2 (5 bases). V shed 8 bases and J shed 5 bases, with 15 bases lying between them. The CDR3 is made up of 13 amino acids. From germline, CDR1 is MGHRA and CDR2 YSYEKL. The CDR3 here is CASSLSGSETQYF. CDR3 DNA sequence: TGCGCCAGCTCTCTCTCGGGGTCGGAGACCCAGTACTTC.

The rearrangement uses TRBV18 and TRBJ1-1; 7 bases map to TRBD1. This CDR3 is 13 amino acids long. After removal of 6 bases from V and 8 bases from J, the junction contained 9 bases not matched to a gene. The germline V gene has CDR1 KGHSH and CDR2 LQKENI. Here the CDR3 reads CASSNSGGQEAFF. The CDR3 nucleotides are TGTGCCAGCTCTAACAGTGGGGGACAGGAAGCTTTCTTT.

The sample holds one count of this clone. Likely a read error: the CDR3 ends without its conserved phenylalanine or tryptophan. The chain is built from TRBV4-1 and TRBJ1-1; D unresolved. CDR1 and CDR2 (germline): MGHRA, YSYEKL. The CDR3 runs 11 residues. Trimming stripped 5 bases from V and 8 bases from J, with 9 bases between. CDR3 sequence: CASSGDSEAFS. The CDR3 region has the DNA TGCGCCAGCAGCGGTGACTCCGAAGCTTTCTCT.

J is TRBJ2-7 and V is TRBV2; maybe TRBD1 (6 bases). The CDR3 contains 14 residues. CDR1 and CDR2 from the germline V gene are SNHLY and FYNNEI. V was pared by 5 bases and J by 4 bases, with 15 bases between. The CDR3 spells CASSKGQPSYEQYF. The CDR3 DNA sequence: TGTGCCAGCAGTAAAGGACAGCCTTCGTACGAGCAGTACTTC.